This TCR beta chain stems from a study of CD4 T cells in relation to SARS-CoV-2 and coronaviruses. Study background: A couple of subjects were Hispanic; patients were fewer than ten males and a handful of females.

The germline CDR1 and CDR2 sequences are GTSNPN and SVGIG (reference sequence). The CDR3 spans 16 residues. V was cut by 2 bases and J by 8 bases, with 24 bases left in between. Produced via immunoSEQ multiplex PCR; TCRdb's table is partial and in-frame only. Altogether about 37,000 clones are present, roughly 88% being singletons, with the ten largest covering over 3%. This TCR was sampled from an adult with COVID-19. The J gene is TRBJ1-2, the V gene TRBV30; D is possibly TRBD1 (6 bases). Sequencing used memory CD4+ T cells from PBMCs. CDR3 in amino acids: CAWSPGARRVVRGYTF. For the CDR3, the DNA is TGTGCCTGGAGTCCGGGGGCCCGGAGAGTGGTCCGAGGCTACACCTTC.